The 30 T cell receptor beta chains reported below all come from one sample, sequenced in a study of blood T cell repertoires in COVID-19. TCRdb's copy holds only in-frame clones and misses some; the assay was immunoSEQ multiplex PCR. The table lists about 270,000 clones, over 75% of them singletons. Input material: peripheral blood. The receptor source for this set is a human donor in a cohort sampled during active COVID-19.

J is TRBJ1-4 and V is TRBV4-3, with TRBD1 matching 7 bases. CDR1 is LGHNA, CDR2 YSLEER, per germline. The CDR3 extends over 15 amino acids. V lost 3 bases to trimming and J lost 5 bases; unmatched junction nucleotides: 6. The CDR3, as DNA: TGCGCCAGCAGCCACGGGACAGAGATAAATGAAAAACTGTTTTTT. It yields the protein CASSHGTEINEKLFF.

This sequence joins TRBV19 and TRBJ1-5; TRBD1 matches at 11 bases. Germline V gene data show CDR1 as LNHDA and CDR2 as SQIVND (reference sequence). The CDR3 sequence is 14 residues long. Unmatched junction bases numbered 6, after V lost 8 bases and J lost 6 bases. The CDR3 region is CASQGTGGSQPQHF. CDR3 bases: TGTGCCAGTCAAGGGACAGGGGGTTCTCAGCCCCAGCATTTT.

The chain combines TRBV11-2 with TRBJ2-7; TRBD1 matches 7 bases. CDR1 is SGHAT, CDR2 FQNNGV, per germline. V lost 1 base and J lost 3; bases outside the gene matches: 6. There are 15 residues in the CDR3. The chain's CDR3 is CASSLAWTGYYEQYF. The CDR3 DNA sequence: TGTGCCAGCAGCTTAGCCTGGACAGGATACTACGAGCAGTACTTC.

The V call is TRBV6-5, the J call TRBJ1-1, with D maybe TRBD1 (5 bases). The germline V gene has CDR1 MNHEY and CDR2 SVGAGI. Trimming stripped 6 bases from V and 7 bases from J, with 12 bases between. CDR3 length: 12 residues. CDR3 in amino acids: CASRNRGLEAFF. For the CDR3, the DNA is TGTGCCAGCAGAAACCGGGGACTTGAAGCTTTCTTT.

DNA for the CDR3: TGTGCCATCAGTGAGCAGACAGGGGGCTATCAGCCCCAGCATTTT. This gives the protein CAISEQTGGYQPQHF. This sequence joins TRBV10-3 and TRBJ1-5, with TRBD1 identical over 10 bases. Germline assignment: CDR1 ENHRY and CDR2 SYGVKD. The junction had 3 bases not matched to a gene; V was cut back by 2 bases and J by 5 bases. This CDR3 has 15 amino acids.

CDR3 amino acids: CASRFGQGDTEAFF. The CDR3 coding sequence is TGTGCCAGCAGGTTCGGACAGGGGGACACTGAAGCTTTCTTT. V usage is TRBV6-5 and J usage is TRBJ1-1; 10 positions match TRBD1. This CDR3 spans 14 amino acids. V was pared by 6 bases and J by 3 bases, with 4 bases of the junction left unmatched. Looked up from germline, CDR1 is MNHEY and CDR2 is SVGAGI.

The rearrangement uses TRBV7-2 and TRBJ1-6, with 9 bases matching TRBD1. The V and J ends lost 4 bases and 9 bases, in that order; junction bases with no gene match: 7. This CDR3 is built from 15 residues. In germline, CDR1 is SGHTA, CDR2 FQGNSA. The CDR3 sequence is CASSSRTGAGSPLHF. The DNA of the CDR3 is TGTGCCAGCAGCTCCCGGACAGGGGCGGGTTCACCCCTCCACTTT.

The rearrangement joins TRBV9 to TRBJ2-5; 7 nucleotides agree with TRBD1. V was clipped by 3 bases and J by 9 bases; unmatched bases: 11. Germline V gives CDR1 SGDLS, CDR2 YYNGEE. This CDR3 has 14 amino acids. The CDR3 here is CASSETGLARAQYF. In DNA, the CDR3 is TGTGCCAGCAGCGAGACAGGGTTAGCGAGGGCCCAGTACTTC.

V gene TRBV19 combines with J gene TRBJ1-4, with D uncertain. CDR1 and CDR2 from the germline V gene are LNHDA and SQIVND (reference sequence). The CDR3 has 14 amino acids. Trimming removed 9 bases from V and 5 bases from J, with 16 bases in between. Here the CDR3 DNA reads TGTGCCAGAGAGGGTCGCGTCAAAAATGAAAAACTGTTTTTT. Translated: CAREGRVKNEKLFF.

The rearrangement joins TRBV29-1 to TRBJ1-2; TRBD1 is a possible D gene (6 bases). Germline lookup yields CDR1 SQVTM and CDR2 ANQGSEA. This CDR3 comprises 12 residues. Trimming removed 5 bases at V and 6 bases at J, with 13 bases between. DNA for the CDR3: TGCAGCGTTTCTACAGGGTCCCATGGCTACACCTTC. Residues: CSVSTGSHGYTF.

The rearrangement uses TRBV2 and TRBJ1-3; tentative D call: TRBD1 (6 bases). The CDR3 contains 17 residues. CDR1 is SNHLY and CDR2 is FYNNEI in the germline V gene. V lost 4 bases, J lost 4 bases, and 20 bases lay in between. CDR3 residues: CASSVDLPGVTGNTIYF. In DNA form, the CDR3 reads TGTGCCAGCAGTGTAGACCTACCAGGGGTAACGGGAAACACCATATATTTT.

The rearrangement uses TRBV19 and TRBJ2-2; D is possibly TRBD2 (7 bases). This CDR3 has 15 residues. The V gene lost 7 bases and the J gene lost 5 bases, with 17 bases spanning the gap. The germline V gene encodes CDR1 LNHDA and CDR2 SQIVND (reference sequence). CDR3 protein: CASTNGGGKTGELFF. The CDR3 nucleotides are TGTGCCAGTACCAATGGGGGGGGCAAAACCGGGGAGCTGTTTTTT. The full variable domain, rest sourced from reference TRBV19 and TRBJ2-2, is DGGITQSPKYLFRKEGQNVTLSCEQNLNHDAMYWYRQDPGQGLRLIYYSQIVNDFQKGDIAEGYSVSREKKESFPLTVTSAQKNPTAFYLCASTNGGGKTGELFFGEGSRLTVL.

This clone was counted between two and nine times. The rearrangement uses TRBV2 and TRBJ2-2; TRBD1 agrees at 7 bases. The CDR3 runs 14 residues. From germline, CDR1 is SNHLY and CDR2 FYNNEI. With V trimmed by 8 bases and J by 5 bases, 8 bases remained unmatched. This CDR3 reads CASRDSASTGELFF. The CDR3 DNA reads as TGTGCCAGCCGGGACAGTGCTTCAACCGGGGAGCTGTTTTTT.

The chain carries TRBV2 and TRBJ1-2; unclear D gene. V shed 4 bases and J shed 4 bases, with 10 bases lying between them. The germline V gene encodes CDR1 SNHLY and CDR2 FYNNEI. The CDR3 consists of 13 residues. This CDR3 reads CASSVGVAYGYTF. CDR3 DNA sequence: TGTGCCAGCAGTGTAGGAGTCGCCTATGGCTACACCTTC. Looking up the rest from reference TRBV2 and TRBJ1-2 gives the full variable domain: EPEVTQTPSHQVTQMGQEVILRCVPISNHLYFYWYRQILGQKVEFLVSFYNNEISEKSEIFDDQFSVERPDGSNFTLKIRSTKLEDSAMYFCASSVGVAYGYTFGSGTRLTVV.

The rearrangement uses TRBV9 and TRBJ1-6, with D possibly being TRBD1 (6 bases). Deletions cut 0 bases from V and 9 bases from J, with 13 bases between. Germline CDR1 reads SGDLS; CDR2 reads YYNGEE. The CDR3 is made up of 15 amino acids. CDR3 sequence reads: CASSVATGTGSPLHF. The DNA of the CDR3 is TGTGCCAGCAGCGTAGCTACAGGGACGGGTTCACCCCTCCACTTT.

V gene TRBV2 combines with J gene TRBJ2-3; no clear D gene. The CDR3 spans 14 residues. Trimming removed 0 bases at V and 0 bases at J, with 4 bases between. CDR1 and CDR2 (germline): SNHLY, FYNNEI. The CDR3 region is CASSEALSTDTQYF. The CDR3 DNA follows: TGTGCCAGCAGTGAAGCCCTAAGCACAGATACGCAGTATTTT. The whole variable domain, filled in from reference TRBV2 and TRBJ2-3, reads EPEVTQTPSHQVTQMGQEVILRCVPISNHLYFYWYRQILGQKVEFLVSFYNNEISEKSEIFDDQFSVERPDGSNFTLKIRSTKLEDSAMYFCASSEALSTDTQYFGPGTRLTVL.

The chain carries TRBV9 and TRBJ2-5; D not resolved. The V end lost 0 bases, the J end lost 4 bases, and 13 bases lay between the germline ends. There are 15 residues in the CDR3. In germline, CDR1 is SGDLS, CDR2 YYNGEE. CDR3 sequence: CASSVDLEFAETQYF. CDR3 in DNA: TGTGCCAGCAGCGTAGACCTCGAGTTTGCAGAGACCCAGTACTTC. Full variable domain (outside the CDR3, taken from reference TRBV9 and TRBJ2-5): DSGVTQTPKHLITATGQRVTLRCSPRSGDLSVYWYQQSLDQGLQFLIQYYNGEERAKGNILERFSAQQFPDLHSELNLSSLELGDSALYFCASSVDLEFAETQYFGPGTRLLVL.

The chain has TRBV27 and TRBJ2-1, with 7 positions matching TRBD1. This CDR3 is built from 14 residues. Unmatched junction bases numbered 8, after V lost 5 bases and J lost 7 bases. Per the germline V gene, CDR1 is MNHEY and CDR2 is SMNVEV (reference sequence). CDR3 amino acids: CASSIQQGRNEQFF. The CDR3 region has the DNA TGTGCCAGCAGTATCCAACAGGGGCGGAATGAGCAGTTCTTC.

The V call is TRBV7-8, the J call TRBJ2-7; the match to TRBD2 covers 7 bases. V was clipped by 5 bases and J by 7 bases; unmatched bases: 5. In germline, CDR1 is SGHVS, CDR2 FQNEAQ. The length of the CDR3 is 12 residues. The CDR3 sequence: CASSLGTMEQYF. In DNA, the CDR3 is TGTGCCAGCAGCCTAGGGACTATGGAGCAGTACTTC.

This clone has only one observation. The gene calls are TRBV4-2 and TRBJ2-2, with no clear D. CDR1 LGHNA and CDR2 YNFKEQ come from the germline V gene. V was cut by 1 base and J by 9 bases, with 3 bases left in between. The CDR3 has 11 amino acids. CDR3 loop: CASSQGRELFF. The CDR3 DNA reads TGTGCCAGCAGCCAAGGGCGGGAGCTGTTTTTT.

V usage is TRBV24-1 and J usage is TRBJ1-1; D is possibly TRBD1 (6 bases). V was clipped by 9 bases and J by 11 bases, with 18 bases between them. In germline, CDR1 is KGHDR, CDR2 SFDVKD. This CDR3 is 12 amino acids long. The CDR3 nucleotides are TGTGCCACCGTATCAGATCAGGGGAAGGCTTTCTTT. Its translation: CATVSDQGKAFF.

The chain is built from TRBV2 and TRBJ1-4; D perhaps matches TRBD1 (6 bases). Looked up from germline, CDR1 is SNHLY and CDR2 is FYNNEI. This CDR3 has 14 residues. V was clipped by 8 bases and J by 8 bases, with 18 bases between them. The CDR3: CASRRSGGVEKLFF. Here the CDR3 DNA reads TGTGCCAGCCGCCGCTCGGGGGGCGTGGAAAAACTGTTTTTT.

This clone was recorded once. V is TRBV29-1 and J is TRBJ1-2; possible D gene TRBD1, 6 bases. The CDR3 is 13 amino acids. Trimming took 4 bases from V and 0 from J, leaving 9 bases between them. The germline gives CDR1 SQVTM, CDR2 ANQGSEA. As DNA, the CDR3 is TGCAGCGTTGTAGGGGGTGCTAACTATGGCTACACCTTC. This gives the protein CSVVGGANYGYTF.

The chain has TRBV25-1 and TRBJ2-2; TRBD1 aligns across 10 bases. This CDR3 comprises 17 residues. V was pared by 3 bases and J by 1 base, with 5 bases of the junction left unmatched. CDR1 and CDR2 (germline): MGHDK, SYGVNS. The CDR3 sequence is CASSDLGQGRNTGELFF. The CDR3 bases are TGTGCCAGCAGTGATTTGGGACAGGGGAGGAACACCGGGGAGCTGTTTTTT.

The gene calls are TRBV23-1 and TRBJ2-7; tentatively, D is TRBD2 (6 bases). TRBV23-1 is noted as an ORF with a role that remains uncertain. The V end lost 4 bases, the J end lost 0 bases, and 10 bases lay between the germline ends. The CDR3 covers 14 residues. The CDR3 sequence is CASSLGEDSYEQYF. The CDR3 DNA is TGCGCCAGCAGTCTTGGGGAGGACTCCTACGAGCAGTACTTC.

Here the CDR3 reads CASSLLAGGLQTQYF. The CDR3 DNA reads TGTGCCAGCAGCTTGCTAGCGGGAGGGCTTCAGACCCAGTACTTC. This chain connects TRBV5-4 to TRBJ2-5; 12 nucleotides agree with TRBD2. In germline, CDR1 is SGHNT, CDR2 YYREEE (reference sequence). V was clipped by 1 base and J by 6 bases; unmatched bases: 4. There are 15 residues in the CDR3.

V gene TRBV5-1 combines with J gene TRBJ2-1; TRBD2 aligns across 12 bases. This CDR3 spans 18 amino acids. With 1 base clipped from V and 0 bases from J, the junction kept 5 bases outside the gene matches. Germline assignment: CDR1 SGHRS and CDR2 YFSETQ. CDR3 protein: CASSLFTSGGSSYNEQFF. CDR3 sequence (DNA): TGCGCCAGCAGCTTGTTTACTAGCGGGGGGAGCTCCTACAATGAGCAGTTCTTC.

The rearrangement joins TRBV27 to TRBJ2-7; perhaps TRBD2 as D (6 bases). Looked up from germline, CDR1 is MNHEY and CDR2 is SMNVEV (reference sequence). With 8 bases removed from V and 0 bases from J, the gap between germline ends came to 23 bases. The CDR3 spans 17 residues. In DNA, the CDR3 is TGTGCCAGCCCCAGACTAGTAGGTTCTCGTGACTCCTACGAGCAGTACTTC. Protein product: CASPRLVGSRDSYEQYF.

The V and J genes are TRBV27 and TRBJ1-5; D may be TRBD1 (5 bases). The V end lost 8 bases, the J end lost 0 bases, and 17 bases lay between the germline ends. The CDR3 is 16 residues long. Germline CDR1 is MNHEY and CDR2 is SMNVEV (reference sequence). CDR3 amino acids: CASAPRGVLSNQPQHF. In nucleotides, the CDR3 is TGTGCCAGCGCCCCGCGGGGGGTCCTTAGCAATCAGCCCCAGCATTTT.

The rearrangement links TRBV4-1 to TRBJ2-7; D not resolved. The CDR3 is made up of 13 amino acids. Germline V gene lookup returns CDR1 MGHRA and CDR2 YSYEKL. V gave up 1 base and J gave up 6 bases, with 10 bases separating them. The CDR3 DNA reads TGCGCCAGCAGCCAAGGCGCTTTCGGCGAGCAGTACTTC. Encoded protein: CASSQGAFGEQYF.